The 25 T cell receptor beta chains in this list originate from one sample, sequenced in a study of T cell responses to AZD1222 COVID-19 vaccine. Libraries were prepared by immunoSEQ multiplex PCR; TCRdb keeps only in-frame clonotypes and omits some of them. The table lists about 120,000 clones, 85% to 90% of them singletons. The sequencing used peripheral blood, collected on day 0 of AZD1222 vaccination. The receptors originated from an adult in good health.

Remarks on this clone: An end of the junction does not agree with germline; a read error may underlie this. This chain joins TRBV10-3 and TRBJ1-5; D remains ambiguous. The germline V gene encodes CDR1 ENHRY and CDR2 SYGVKD. CDR3 length: 11 residues. CDR3 in amino acids: CAISEERDLFF. The CDR3 coding sequence is TGTGCCATCAGTGAGGAAAGGGATTTGTTCTTT.

This clone came up once. The chain employs TRBV3-1 (or the pseudogene TRBV3-2) and TRBJ1-5; possible D gene TRBD1, 6 bases. The V gene's germline CDR1 is LGHDT and CDR2 YNNKEL (reference sequence). V was trimmed by 3 bases and J by 4 bases, leaving 7 bases between them. This CDR3 has 13 amino acids. This CDR3 is CASSQGANQPQHF. In DNA form, the CDR3 reads TGTGCCAGCAGCCAGGGGGCTAATCAGCCCCAGCATTTT.

The J gene is TRBJ1-2, the V gene TRBV6-6, with TRBD1 matching 9 bases. The trim removed 0 bases at V and 5 bases at J, leaving 7 bases unmatched. Per the germline V gene, CDR1 is MNHNY and CDR2 is SVGAGI (reference sequence). CDR3 length: 16 amino acids. The CDR3 DNA is TGTGCCAGCAGTTACTCGAAACAGGGGGCGCTTTATGGCTACACCTTC. It encodes CASSYSKQGALYGYTF.

This sequence joins TRBV18 and TRBJ1-2; D might be TRBD1 (6 bases). CDR3 length equals 14 residues. CDR1 and CDR2 (germline): KGHSH, LQKENI. Trimming removed 0 bases from V and 8 bases from J, with 13 bases in between. In nucleotides, the CDR3 is TGTGCCAGCTCACCACCTTTATCAGGGGTAGGCTACACCTTC. It specifies CASSPPLSGVGYTF.

This chain joins TRBV5-4 and TRBJ1-1; tentative D call: TRBD1 (5 bases). Trimming removed 0 bases at V and 12 bases at J, with 15 bases between. Per germline, CDR1 SGHNT and CDR2 YYREEE (reference sequence). There are 13 residues in the CDR3. CDR3 protein: CASSLDLLGGTFF. CDR3 nucleotides: TGTGCCAGCAGCTTGGATCTCCTCGGGGGAACTTTCTTT. Combining the CDR3 with reference TRBV5-4 and TRBJ1-1 gives the whole variable domain ETGVTQSPTHLIKTRGQQVTLRCSSQSGHNTVSWYQQALGQGPQFIFQYYREEENGRGNFPPRFSGLQFPNYSSELNVNALELDDSALYLCASSLDLLGGTFFGQGTRLTVV.

The chain links TRBV5-6 to TRBJ1-1, with D perhaps matching TRBD1 (5 bases). The CDR3 covers 13 residues. The ends were cut back, 4 bases at V and 8 bases at J, with 15 bases in the middle. Germline CDR1 is SGHDT and CDR2 is YYEEEE. The CDR3 loop reads CASSVDSLFEAFF. CDR3 sequence (DNA): TGTGCCAGCAGCGTTGACAGTCTCTTCGAAGCTTTCTTT.

J is TRBJ1-6 and V is TRBV7-9, with TRBD1 identical over 7 bases. Germline trimming cut 0 bases from V and 10 bases from J; bases unmatched to any gene: 3. This CDR3 is 14 amino acids long. Germline CDR1 is SEHNR and CDR2 is FQNEAQ (reference sequence). CDR3 in DNA: TGTGCCAGCAGCTTAGCAACAGGGGTATCACCCCTCCACTTT. Amino acid sequence: CASSLATGVSPLHF. The full variable domain, with the rest looked up from reference TRBV7-9 and TRBJ1-6, is DTGVSQNPRHKITKRGQNVTFRCDPISEHNRLYWYRQTLGQGPEFLTYFQNEAQLEKSRLLSDRFSAERPKGSFSTLEIQRTEQGDSAMYLCASSLATGVSPLHFGNGTRLTVT.

The V call is TRBV3-1 (or the pseudogene TRBV3-2), the J call TRBJ1-6; TRBD1 might be the D (6 bases). The CDR3 sequence is 12 residues long. The germline CDR1 and CDR2 sequences are LGHDT and YNNKEL (reference sequence). Trimming stripped 1 base from V and 18 bases from J, with 13 bases between. The CDR3 region is CASSQVGGLAHF. The CDR3 DNA sequence: TGTGCCAGCAGCCAAGTAGGGGGGCTTGCCCACTTT.

The CDR3 DNA follows: TGTGCCAGCAGTTCAGGACTAGCTGGGTCCTACAATGAGCAGTTCTTC. Translated, it gives CASSSGLAGSYNEQFF. The chain couples TRBV6-2 or TRBV6-3 to TRBJ2-1; TRBD2 aligns across 8 bases. Trimming at V came to 4 bases and at J to 1 base, leaving 6 bases not matched to a gene. Germline V CDR1 and CDR2: MNHEY, SVGEGT. The CDR3 spans 16 residues.

The J gene is TRBJ2-7, the V gene TRBV6-5; 11 bases map to TRBD1. The CDR3 spans 16 residues. V was clipped by 4 bases and J by 4 bases; unmatched bases: 9. The V gene's germline CDR1 is MNHEY and CDR2 SVGAGI. CDR3 in amino acids: CASSFLRGQGAYEQYF. For the CDR3, the DNA is TGTGCCAGCAGTTTTTTACGTGGACAGGGGGCTTACGAGCAGTACTTC.

The chain uses TRBV27 and TRBJ2-1; D gene ambiguous. Trimming shortened V by 6 bases and J by 6 bases, and 12 bases separated the two germline ends. There are 13 residues in the CDR3. Per the germline V gene, CDR1 is MNHEY and CDR2 is SMNVEV (reference sequence). The CDR3: CASSPPELNEQFF. In DNA, the CDR3 is TGTGCCAGCAGCCCCCCTGAGCTCAATGAGCAGTTCTTC.

This sequence joins TRBV5-4 and TRBJ2-7; possibly TRBD1 or TRBD2 for D (7 bases each). The CDR3 has 14 residues. V lost 6 bases and J 4 bases, leaving 17 bases between the germline ends. Germline V gene lookup returns CDR1 SGHNT and CDR2 YYREEE (reference sequence). The CDR3 DNA reads TGTGCCAGCACGCCGGGGGGACAGATATACGAGCAGTACTTC. Translating it yields CASTPGGQIYEQYF.

On this clone: Other DNA sequences in this specimen translate into the identical CDR3. The chain carries TRBV19 and TRBJ1-2; D remains unclear. The CDR3 extends over 10 amino acids. Germline assignment: CDR1 LNHDA and CDR2 SQIVND (reference sequence). Trimming cost V 9 bases and J 4 bases, with 6 bases left between them. CDR3 in DNA: TGTGCCAGCGGAACCTATGGCTACACCTTC. Its protein is CASGTYGYTF. The full variable domain, with the rest looked up from reference TRBV19 and TRBJ1-2, is DGGITQSPKYLFRKEGQNVTLSCEQNLNHDAMYWYRQDPGQGLRLIYYSQIVNDFQKGDIAEGYSVSREKKESFPLTVTSAQKNPTAFYLCASGTYGYTFGSGTRLTVV.

V and J are TRBV6-5 and TRBJ2-3; D is uncertain. Trimming stripped 4 bases from V and 6 bases from J, with 14 bases between. The germline V gene encodes CDR1 MNHEY and CDR2 SVGAGI. This CDR3 has 14 amino acids. In nucleotides, the CDR3 is TGTGCCAGCAGTTTCCGGACGGTATCGGATACGCAGTATTTT. It encodes CASSFRTVSDTQYF.

The chain employs TRBV7-3 and TRBJ2-7, with 9 bases lining up with TRBD1. V was clipped by 2 bases and J by 4 bases; unmatched bases: 21. CDR1 is SGHTA, CDR2 FQGTGA, per germline. The CDR3 totals 20 residues. CDR3 sequence reads: CASSLYGLGAAQGAMYEQYF. DNA of the CDR3: TGTGCCAGCAGCTTATACGGGTTGGGCGCGGCACAGGGGGCAATGTACGAGCAGTACTTC.

The V and J genes are TRBV6-1 and TRBJ2-7; D may be TRBD1 (5 bases). V was trimmed by 3 bases and J by 3 bases, leaving 6 bases between them. The CDR3 sequence is 12 residues long. The germline V gene encodes CDR1 MNHNS and CDR2 SASEGT. The CDR3 DNA is TGTGCCAGCAGTGACAGGGACTACGAGCAGTACTTC. Translation: CASSDRDYEQYF.

This chain uses TRBV4-3 with TRBJ2-2; perhaps TRBD1 as D (6 bases). The germline V gene has CDR1 LGHNA and CDR2 YSLEER. This CDR3 comprises 14 residues. Trimming pared 3 bases from V and 9 bases from J, leaving 14 bases between. CDR3: CASSQSLRGRELFF. As DNA, the CDR3 is TGCGCCAGCAGCCAGTCACTCAGGGGCAGGGAGCTGTTTTTT.

The gene calls are TRBV12-3 or TRBV12-4 and TRBJ1-2; D possibly corresponds to TRBD1 (6 bases). The CDR3 length is 12 residues. V lost 5 bases to trimming and J lost 6 bases, with 10 bases between them. For the CDR3, the DNA is TGTGCCAGCAGTACACAGGGTAATGGCTACACCTTC. This sequence encodes CASSTQGNGYTF.

V and J are TRBV5-8 and TRBJ1-3, with unresolved D. CDR3 length: 14 amino acids. V gave up 0 bases and J gave up 3 bases, with 7 bases separating them. Germline CDR1 SGHTS, CDR2 YDEGEE. The CDR3 region has the DNA TGTGCCAGCAGCTTGGGAGGCAGTGGAAACACCATATATTTT. Protein: CASSLGGSGNTIYF.

In this sample, this clone turned up once. V is TRBV10-1 and J is TRBJ1-4; no clear D gene. This CDR3 has 14 amino acids. Trimming shortened V by 3 bases and J by 2 bases, and 7 bases separated the two germline ends. Germline CDR1 is WNHNN and CDR2 is SYGVQD (reference sequence). The DNA of the CDR3 is TGCGCCAGCAGTGAATCCGGGACTAATGAAAAACTGTTTTTT. Translating it yields CASSESGTNEKLFF.

The chain carries TRBV6-4 and TRBJ2-2; 8 bases are a match to TRBD2. Germline V gene lookup returns CDR1 MRHNA and CDR2 SNTAGT. This CDR3 region has 15 residues. J gave up 5 bases and V 3 bases, and 5 bases lay outside the gene matches. The CDR3 DNA reads as TGTGCCAGCAGTGAGACGGGGGGGCAAACCGGGGAGCTGTTTTTT. This gives the protein CASSETGGQTGELFF.

This clone has a single count. J is TRBJ1-5 and V is TRBV27, with D uncertain. CDR1 and CDR2 (germline): MNHEY, SMNVEV (reference sequence). Trimming took 3 bases from V and 2 from J, leaving 5 bases between them. This CDR3 is built from 13 residues. CDR3 amino acids: CASSFDRNQPQHF. The CDR3 coding sequence is TGTGCCAGCAGTTTTGACCGCAATCAGCCCCAGCATTTT.

CDR3 sequence (DNA): TGCGCCAGCAGCCAAGATAACTATGGCTACACCTTC. It is translated as CASSQDNYGYTF. V usage is TRBV4-3 and J usage is TRBJ1-2; no clear D. Per the germline V gene, CDR1 is LGHNA and CDR2 is YSLEER. The CDR3 has 12 amino acids. V was pared by 0 bases and J by 1 base, with 0 bases between.

With respect to this clone: Its ends do not fully match the called genes, so a read error is possible. The rearrangement joins TRBV20-1 to TRBJ1-5; TRBD1 matches at 7 bases. Germline CDR1 and CDR2: DFQATT and SNEGSKA (reference sequence). There are 11 residues in the CDR3. The CDR3 sequence is CSARQGFRDSF. DNA for the CDR3: TGCAGTGCTAGACAGGGGTTCAGGGACAGTTTT.

This chain joins TRBV6-5 and TRBJ2-1, with TRBD1 identical over 7 bases. This CDR3 has 14 amino acids. The junction had 8 bases not matched to a gene; V was cut back by 5 bases and J by 7 bases. Per the germline V gene, CDR1 is MNHEY and CDR2 is SVGAGI. The CDR3 spells CASSPPGQPNEQFF. The CDR3 bases are TGTGCCAGCAGTCCCCCGGGACAGCCTAATGAGCAGTTCTTC.